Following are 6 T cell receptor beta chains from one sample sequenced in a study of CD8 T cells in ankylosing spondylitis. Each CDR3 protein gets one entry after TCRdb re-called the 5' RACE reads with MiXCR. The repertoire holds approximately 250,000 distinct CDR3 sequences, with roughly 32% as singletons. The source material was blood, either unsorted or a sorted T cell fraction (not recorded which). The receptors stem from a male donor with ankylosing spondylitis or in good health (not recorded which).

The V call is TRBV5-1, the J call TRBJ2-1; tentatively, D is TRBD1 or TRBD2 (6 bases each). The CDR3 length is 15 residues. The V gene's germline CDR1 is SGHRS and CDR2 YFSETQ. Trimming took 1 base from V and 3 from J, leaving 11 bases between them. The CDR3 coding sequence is TGCGCCAGCAGCTTGAGGGGGGAGAGCTACAATGAGCAGTTCTTC. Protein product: CASSLRGESYNEQFF.

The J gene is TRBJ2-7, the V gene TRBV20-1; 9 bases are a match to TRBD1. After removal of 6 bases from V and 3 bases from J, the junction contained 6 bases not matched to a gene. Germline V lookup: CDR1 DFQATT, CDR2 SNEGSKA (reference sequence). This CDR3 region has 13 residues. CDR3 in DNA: TGCAGTGCCCGCCGGACAGGGGACTACGAGCAGTACTTC. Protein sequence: CSARRTGDYEQYF.

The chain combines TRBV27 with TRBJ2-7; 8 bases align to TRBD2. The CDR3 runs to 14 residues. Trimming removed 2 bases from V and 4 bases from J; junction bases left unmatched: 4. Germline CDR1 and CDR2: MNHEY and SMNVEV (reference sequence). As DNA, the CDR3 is TGTGCCAGCAGTTTAGGCGGGGGGATGTACGAGCAGTACTTC. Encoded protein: CASSLGGGMYEQYF.

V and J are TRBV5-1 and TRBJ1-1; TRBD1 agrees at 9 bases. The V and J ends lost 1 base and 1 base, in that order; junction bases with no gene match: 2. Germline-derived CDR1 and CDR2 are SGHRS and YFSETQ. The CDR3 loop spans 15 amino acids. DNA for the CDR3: TGCGCCAGCAGCTTGTCGACAGGGGGGAACACTGAAGCTTTCTTT. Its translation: CASSLSTGGNTEAFF.

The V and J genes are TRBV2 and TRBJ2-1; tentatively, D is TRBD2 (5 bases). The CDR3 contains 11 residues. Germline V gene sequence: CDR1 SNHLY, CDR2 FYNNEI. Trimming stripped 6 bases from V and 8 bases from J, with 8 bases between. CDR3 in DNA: TGTGCCAGCAGAGGGAGAGATGAGCAGTTCTTC. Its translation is CASRGRDEQFF.

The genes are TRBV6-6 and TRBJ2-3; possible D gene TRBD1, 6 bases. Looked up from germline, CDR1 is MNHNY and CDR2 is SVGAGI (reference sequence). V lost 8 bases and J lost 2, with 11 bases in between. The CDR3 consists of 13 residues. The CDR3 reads CASRRDTTDTQYF. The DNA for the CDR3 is TGTGCCAGCCGAAGGGACACCACAGATACGCAGTATTTT.